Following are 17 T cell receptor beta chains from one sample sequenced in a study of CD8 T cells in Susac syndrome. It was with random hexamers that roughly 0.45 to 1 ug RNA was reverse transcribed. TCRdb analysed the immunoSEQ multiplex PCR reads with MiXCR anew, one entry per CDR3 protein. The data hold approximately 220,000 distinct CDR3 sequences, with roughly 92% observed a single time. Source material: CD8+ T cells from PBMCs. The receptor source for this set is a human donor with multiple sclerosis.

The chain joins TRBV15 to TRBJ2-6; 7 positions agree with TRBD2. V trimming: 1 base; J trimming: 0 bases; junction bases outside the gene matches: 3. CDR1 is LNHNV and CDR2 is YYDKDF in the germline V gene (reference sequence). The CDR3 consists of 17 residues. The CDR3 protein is CATSRVGGDSGANVLTF. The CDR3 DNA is TGTGCCACCAGCAGAGTTGGGGGGGACTCTGGGGCCAACGTCCTGACTTTC.

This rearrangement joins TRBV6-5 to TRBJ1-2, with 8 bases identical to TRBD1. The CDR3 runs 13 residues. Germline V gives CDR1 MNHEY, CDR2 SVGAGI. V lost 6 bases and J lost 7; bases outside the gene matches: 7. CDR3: CASRTGTGAGYTF. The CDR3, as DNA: TGTGCCAGCAGAACTGGGACAGGAGCTGGCTACACCTTC.

The CDR3 spells CASSPATVSEQYF. The DNA for the CDR3 is TGTGCCAGCAGCCCCGCTACAGTAAGCGAGCAGTACTTC. The chain is built from TRBV7-9 and TRBJ2-7; D not certain. Trimming stripped 5 bases from V and 6 bases from J, with 14 bases between. CDR3 length equals 13 residues. Germline V CDR1 and CDR2: SEHNR, FQNEAQ (reference sequence).

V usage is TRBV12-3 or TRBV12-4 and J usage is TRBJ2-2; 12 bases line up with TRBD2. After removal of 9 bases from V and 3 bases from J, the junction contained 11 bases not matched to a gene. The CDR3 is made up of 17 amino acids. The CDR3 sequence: CARPLSGTSGHTGELFF. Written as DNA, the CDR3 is TGTGCCAGACCCCTGTCCGGGACTAGCGGGCACACCGGGGAGCTGTTTTTT.

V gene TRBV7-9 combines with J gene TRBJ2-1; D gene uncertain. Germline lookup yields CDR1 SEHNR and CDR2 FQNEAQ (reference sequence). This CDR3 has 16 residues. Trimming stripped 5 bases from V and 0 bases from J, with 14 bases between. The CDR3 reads CASSRIDANSYNEQFF. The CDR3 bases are TGTGCCAGCAGCAGAATCGATGCGAACTCCTACAATGAGCAGTTCTTC.

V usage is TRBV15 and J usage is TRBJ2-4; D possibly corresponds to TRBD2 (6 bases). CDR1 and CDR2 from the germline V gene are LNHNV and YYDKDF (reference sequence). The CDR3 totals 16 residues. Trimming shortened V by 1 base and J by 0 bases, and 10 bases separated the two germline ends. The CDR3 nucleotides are TGTGCCACCAGCAGAGTGCAGGGACTAGCCAAAAACATTCAGTACTTC. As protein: CATSRVQGLAKNIQYF. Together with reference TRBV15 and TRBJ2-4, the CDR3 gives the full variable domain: DAMVIQNPRYQVTQFGKPVTLSCSQTLNHNVMYWYQQKSSQAPKLLFHYYDKDFNNEADTPDNFQSRRPNTSFCFLDIRSPGLGDTAMYLCATSRVQGLAKNIQYFGAGTRLSVL.

The CDR3 is CASSPTHQTGVYNEQFF. CDR3 coding DNA: TGTGCCAGCTCACCAACCCATCAGACAGGGGTCTACAATGAGCAGTTCTTC. This sequence joins TRBV18 and TRBJ2-1, with 8 bases matching TRBD1. Germline-derived CDR1 and CDR2 are KGHSH and LQKENI. There are 17 residues in the CDR3. V shed 2 bases, J shed 3 bases, and the junction held 9 bases outside the gene matches.

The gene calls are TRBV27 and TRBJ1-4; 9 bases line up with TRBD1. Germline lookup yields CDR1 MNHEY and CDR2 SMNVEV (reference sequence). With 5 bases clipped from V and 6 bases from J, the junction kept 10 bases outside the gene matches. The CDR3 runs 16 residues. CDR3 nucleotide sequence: TGTGCCAGCAGTCCACTACCGGGACAGGGAGATGAAAAACTGTTTTTT. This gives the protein CASSPLPGQGDEKLFF.

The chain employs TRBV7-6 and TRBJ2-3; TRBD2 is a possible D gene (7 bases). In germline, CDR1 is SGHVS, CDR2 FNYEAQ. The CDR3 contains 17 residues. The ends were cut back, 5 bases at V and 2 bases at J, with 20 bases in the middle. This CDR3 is CASSPQGVAGDTDTQYF. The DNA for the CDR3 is TGTGCCAGCAGCCCACAGGGCGTCGCGGGGGACACAGATACGCAGTATTTT.

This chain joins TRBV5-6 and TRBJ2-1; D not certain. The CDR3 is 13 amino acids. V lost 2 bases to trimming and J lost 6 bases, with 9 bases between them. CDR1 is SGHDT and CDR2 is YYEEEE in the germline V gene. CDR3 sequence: CASSLGWSNEQFF. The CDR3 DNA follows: TGTGCCAGCAGCTTAGGTTGGTCCAATGAGCAGTTCTTC.

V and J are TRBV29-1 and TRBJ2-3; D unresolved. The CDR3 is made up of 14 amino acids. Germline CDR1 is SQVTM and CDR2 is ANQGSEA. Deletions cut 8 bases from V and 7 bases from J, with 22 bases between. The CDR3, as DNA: TGCAGCAACCCGACCCATTGCGTGGGGAATACGCAGTATTTT. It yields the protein CSNPTHCVGNTQYF.

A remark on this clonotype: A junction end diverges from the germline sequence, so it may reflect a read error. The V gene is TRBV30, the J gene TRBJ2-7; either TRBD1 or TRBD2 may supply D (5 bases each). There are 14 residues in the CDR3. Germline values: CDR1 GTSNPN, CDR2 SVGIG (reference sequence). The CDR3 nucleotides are TGTGCTTGGAAGGGACCGTTGAAGGCCTACGAGCAGTACTTC. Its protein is CAWKGPLKAYEQYF.

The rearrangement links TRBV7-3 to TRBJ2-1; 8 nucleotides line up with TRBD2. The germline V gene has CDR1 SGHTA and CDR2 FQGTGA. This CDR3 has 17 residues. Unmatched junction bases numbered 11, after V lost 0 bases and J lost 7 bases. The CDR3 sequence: CASSLTSIAAGVNEQFF. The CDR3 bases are TGTGCCAGCAGCTTAACGTCGATTGCAGCGGGAGTGAATGAGCAGTTCTTC.

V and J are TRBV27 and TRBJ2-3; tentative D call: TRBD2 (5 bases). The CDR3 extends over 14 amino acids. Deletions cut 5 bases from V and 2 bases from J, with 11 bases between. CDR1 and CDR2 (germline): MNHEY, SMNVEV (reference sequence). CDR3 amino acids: CASSGSATTDTQYF. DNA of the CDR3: TGTGCCAGCAGTGGTAGCGCAACCACAGATACGCAGTATTTT.

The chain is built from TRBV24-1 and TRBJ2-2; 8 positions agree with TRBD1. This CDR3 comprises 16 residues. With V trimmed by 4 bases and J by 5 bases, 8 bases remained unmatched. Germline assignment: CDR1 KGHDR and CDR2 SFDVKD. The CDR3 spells CATSDTRDRSTGELFF. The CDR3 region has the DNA TGTGCCACCAGTGACACCCGGGACAGGTCAACCGGGGAGCTGTTTTTT.

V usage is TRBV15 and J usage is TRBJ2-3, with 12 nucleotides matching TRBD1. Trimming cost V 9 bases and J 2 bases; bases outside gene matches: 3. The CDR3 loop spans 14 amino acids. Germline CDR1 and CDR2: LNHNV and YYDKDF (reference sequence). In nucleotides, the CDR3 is TGTGCCACTGGGACAGGGGGCCACACAGATACGCAGTATTTT. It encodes CATGTGGHTDTQYF.

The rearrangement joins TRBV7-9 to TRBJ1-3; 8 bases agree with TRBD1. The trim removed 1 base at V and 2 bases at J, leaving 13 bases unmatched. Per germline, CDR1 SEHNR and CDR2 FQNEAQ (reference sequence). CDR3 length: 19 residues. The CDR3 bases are TGTGCCAGCAGCTTAGGCTCGGCTTCCACGACAGGGGCTGGAAACACCATATATTTT. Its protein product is CASSLGSASTTGAGNTIYF.